The present entry profiles one T cell receptor (beta chain) with its context. This entry belongs to a study of cytomegalovirus exposure and HLA in healthy donors. Primers for the PCR totalled 60 Vbeta and 13 Jbeta. Assay used: immunoSEQ multiplex PCR; TCRdb lists only in-frame clones, some missing. The data contain some 120,000 clones, roughly 83% of them seen just once; the ten biggest clones take up 15% to 25%. The TCR was taken from a young man in good health and CMV-seropositive. The sequenced material came from PBMCs.

The DNA for the CDR3 is TGTGCCAGCAGCCAAGGGGGACAGGGAGGGCAGTACTTC. This encodes CASSQGGQGGQYF. The chain has TRBV14 and TRBJ2-7, with TRBD1 matching over 9 bases. The CDR3 runs 13 residues. CDR1 and CDR2 (germline): SGHDN, FVKESK. V was pared by 1 base and J by 9 bases, with 4 bases of the junction left unmatched. The whole variable domain, filled in from reference TRBV14 and TRBJ2-7, reads EAGVTQFPSHSVIEKGQTVTLRCDPISGHDNLYWYRRVMGKEIKFLLHFVKESKQDESGMPNNRFLAERTGGTYSTLKVQPAELEDSGVYFCASSQGGQGGQYFGPGTRLTVT.